The rows below give T cell receptor beta chains drawn from one sample of a study of blood T cells in healthy people across ages. MiXCR, applied by TCRdb to the 5' RACE reads, yields one record per CDR3 protein. The sample contains about 1,400,000 distinct CDR3 sequences, roughly 40% of which appear only once. The sequenced sample consisted of blood. These receptors came from a woman aged 18-29 years in good health. The CDR3 runs from the conserved cysteine through the conserved F or W. Each record gives: V gene, D gene, J gene, clone size, CDR3 DNA, CDR3 protein. The D gene is left open where the match is weak. Size is stated for part of the rows, as once, few or many counts, or as a class when the clone is expanded.

v_call: TRBV24-1; d_call: -; j_call: TRBJ2-2; clone_size: -; cdr3_nt: TGTGCCACCAGTGATTCAAGGTACCGCACCGGGGAGCTGTTTTTT; cdr3_aa: CATSDSRYRTGELFF
v_call: TRBV7-2; d_call: -; j_call: TRBJ2-5; clone_size: -; cdr3_nt: TGTGCCAGCAGCCCCCGCGGACAGAAAGAGAAAGAGACCCAGTACTTC; cdr3_aa: CASSPRGQKEKETQYF
v_call: TRBV30; d_call: TRBD1; j_call: TRBJ2-5; clone_size: -; cdr3_nt: TGTGCCTGGAGTGCGGGACAGGAGTTCCAAGAGACCCAGTACTTC; cdr3_aa: CAWSAGQEFQETQYF
v_call: TRBV29-1; d_call: -; j_call: TRBJ1-4; clone_size: few; cdr3_nt: TGCAGCGTTCGACTTGGGGCAACTAATGAAAAACTGTTTTTT; cdr3_aa: CSVRLGATNEKLFF
v_call: TRBV6-1; d_call: TRBD2; j_call: TRBJ2-7; clone_size: -; cdr3_nt: TGTGCCAGCAGTGAATATCAGGGCGCGGGAGGGTTCTCCTACGAGCAGTACTTC; cdr3_aa: CASSEYQGAGGFSYEQYF
v_call: TRBV29-1; d_call: -; j_call: TRBJ2-7; clone_size: -; cdr3_nt: TGCAGCGTTGATTTGGGGGAGTCTCCCTACGAGCAGTACTTC; cdr3_aa: CSVDLGESPYEQYF
v_call: TRBV6-1; d_call: -; j_call: TRBJ1-2; clone_size: few; cdr3_nt: TGTGCCAGCAGTGAATTGGGGGGGCCAGGTCATGGCTACACCTTC; cdr3_aa: CASSELGGPGHGYTF
v_call: TRBV4-1; d_call: -; j_call: TRBJ1-4; clone_size: -; cdr3_nt: TGCGCCAGCAGCCAACGCCCGGGCCCGGCTTCTGAAAAACTGTTTTTT; cdr3_aa: CASSQRPGPASEKLFF
v_call: TRBV15; d_call: TRBD1; j_call: TRBJ1-1; clone_size: -; cdr3_nt: TGTGCCACCAGCAGAGGGGGGACAGGGTCGAACACTGAAGCTTTCTTT; cdr3_aa: CATSRGGTGSNTEAFF
v_call: TRBV5-1; d_call: TRBD1; j_call: TRBJ1-6; clone_size: -; cdr3_nt: TGCGCCAGCAGCCGAACGGACAGGGGAAATAATTCACCCCTCCACTTT; cdr3_aa: CASSRTDRGNNSPLHF
v_call: TRBV29-1; d_call: -; j_call: TRBJ2-7; clone_size: -; cdr3_nt: TGCAGCGTTGTGCCCCCAGGAAATGAGCAGTACTTC; cdr3_aa: CSVVPPGNEQYF
v_call: TRBV7-2; d_call: -; j_call: TRBJ1-2; clone_size: few; cdr3_nt: TGTGCCAGCACCCAGACCGGGGGGAGCAACACCTTC; cdr3_aa: CASTQTGGSNTF
v_call: TRBV4-3; d_call: TRBD1; j_call: TRBJ2-7; clone_size: -; cdr3_nt: TGCGCCAGCAGCCAAGAGTCGGGACAGGGTCCCTACGAGCAGTACTTC; cdr3_aa: CASSQESGQGPYEQYF
v_call: TRBV9; d_call: TRBD1; j_call: TRBJ1-1; clone_size: -; cdr3_nt: TGTGCCAGCAGGAGAGAGGGGGGACAGAAGAACACTGAAGCTTTCTTT; cdr3_aa: CASRREGGQKNTEAFF
v_call: TRBV15; d_call: -; j_call: TRBJ2-5; clone_size: few; cdr3_nt: TGTGCCACCAGCAGAGTGAATCTTGAGACCCAGTACTTC; cdr3_aa: CATSRVNLETQYF
v_call: TRBV20-1; d_call: -; j_call: TRBJ1-1; clone_size: few; cdr3_nt: TGCAGTGCCGCAAGGGGCAACACTGAAGCTTTCTTT; cdr3_aa: CSAARGNTEAFF
v_call: TRBV5-5; d_call: -; j_call: TRBJ2-3; clone_size: few; cdr3_nt: TGTGCCAGCAGCTCCCGGGGTACGGGGACCACAGATACGCAGTATTTT; cdr3_aa: CASSSRGTGTTDTQYF
v_call: TRBV4-1; d_call: -; j_call: TRBJ2-1; clone_size: -; cdr3_nt: TGCGCCAGCAGCTCGGGGGGCTCCAGCTCCTACAATGAGCAGTTCTTC; cdr3_aa: CASSSGGSSSYNEQFF
v_call: TRBV6-5; d_call: -; j_call: TRBJ1-5; clone_size: few; cdr3_nt: TGTGCCAGCAGTTACCGTTCCACCGGGGGAGGCAATCAGCCCCAGCATTTT; cdr3_aa: CASSYRSTGGGNQPQHF
v_call: TRBV2; d_call: -; j_call: TRBJ2-5; clone_size: -; cdr3_nt: TGTGCCAGCAGTGAAAGAAGGCAGGGGGAGACCCAGTACTTC; cdr3_aa: CASSERRQGETQYF
v_call: TRBV24-1; d_call: -; j_call: TRBJ2-3; clone_size: -; cdr3_nt: TGTGCCACCAGTTCGGCTAGAGACCCAGATACGCAGTATTTT; cdr3_aa: CATSSARDPDTQYF
v_call: TRBV2; d_call: -; j_call: TRBJ2-7; clone_size: few; cdr3_nt: TGTGCCAGCAGTACGGTTGGAGAGCAGTACTTC; cdr3_aa: CASSTVGEQYF
v_call: TRBV11-2; d_call: -; j_call: TRBJ2-7; clone_size: few; cdr3_nt: TGTGCCAGCACTTTTACCGGGGTTTACGAGCAGTACTTC; cdr3_aa: CASTFTGVYEQYF
v_call: TRBV20-1; d_call: -; j_call: TRBJ2-3; clone_size: few; cdr3_nt: TGCAGTGCTAGAGATCGCTGGGGTGGGGATACGCAGTATTTT; cdr3_aa: CSARDRWGGDTQYF
v_call: TRBV20-1; d_call: -; j_call: TRBJ2-1; clone_size: -; cdr3_nt: TGCAGTACTAGAGATTCTCTCAGGGGTAATGAGCAGTTCTTC; cdr3_aa: CSTRDSLRGNEQFF
v_call: TRBV4-1; d_call: -; j_call: TRBJ2-5; clone_size: few; cdr3_nt: TGCGCCAGCAGCCAATTAACAGGGGAGGGCCAAGAGACCCAGTACTTC; cdr3_aa: CASSQLTGEGQETQYF
v_call: TRBV9; d_call: TRBD1; j_call: TRBJ2-3; clone_size: -; cdr3_nt: TGCGCCAGCAGCGTAGTCTCAGGGGGAGAAGATACGCAGTATTTT; cdr3_aa: CASSVVSGGEDTQYF
v_call: TRBV12-3/TRBV12-4; d_call: TRBD1; j_call: TRBJ1-6; clone_size: -; cdr3_nt: TGTGCCAGCAGTTCTTACAGGGGGCGATCACCCCTCCACTTT; cdr3_aa: CASSSYRGRSPLHF
v_call: TRBV2; d_call: TRBD1; j_call: TRBJ1-2; clone_size: few; cdr3_nt: TGTGCCAGCACCGAGGACAGGGGGAGTTATGGCTACACCTTC; cdr3_aa: CASTEDRGSYGYTF
v_call: TRBV6-2/TRBV6-3; d_call: -; j_call: TRBJ2-7; clone_size: few; cdr3_nt: TGTGCCAGCGCGGAGATCCTTAGGTACGAGCAGTACTTC; cdr3_aa: CASAEILRYEQYF
v_call: TRBV11-2; d_call: -; j_call: TRBJ2-7; clone_size: few; cdr3_nt: TGTGCCAGCAGCTGGGGGACGGGGGGCAGCTACGAGCAGTACTTC; cdr3_aa: CASSWGTGGSYEQYF
v_call: TRBV29-1; d_call: -; j_call: TRBJ1-2; clone_size: -; cdr3_nt: TGCAGCGTTGAAGATCCCCAGGAGGCTCAGTATGGCTACACCTTC; cdr3_aa: CSVEDPQEAQYGYTF
v_call: TRBV4-1; d_call: -; j_call: TRBJ1-4; clone_size: -; cdr3_nt: TGCGCCAGCAGCCAGTTCACGGAGGGGGGTAATGAAAAACTGTTTTTT; cdr3_aa: CASSQFTEGGNEKLFF
v_call: TRBV5-1; d_call: -; j_call: TRBJ2-7; clone_size: -; cdr3_nt: TGCGCCAGCAGCCCGGAGGGTATCGAGCAGTACTTC; cdr3_aa: CASSPEGIEQYF